A single sample gave rise to the 24 T cell receptor beta chains below, sequenced in a study of breast tumors, draining lymph nodes, adjacent tissues. Breast cancer patients provided tissue from their axillary draining lymph nodes. TCRdb ran MiXCR on the multiplex PCR reads and lists one entry per CDR3 protein. The sample consists of about 89,000 distinct CDR3 sequences, around 29% of them appearing once. The sequenced sample consisted of axillary lymph node tissue. These receptors were taken from a female donor with breast cancer. Some clones in this sample may be carry-over from other donors' samples.

This clonotype was observed many times. V is TRBV20-1 and J is TRBJ1-5, with D possibly TRBD1 on 6 matching bases. CDR1 and CDR2 from the germline V gene are DFQATT and SNEGSKA (reference sequence). Trimming took off 1 base at V and 7 bases at J, with 17 bases between the two ends. The CDR3 length is 15 residues. DNA of the CDR3: TGCAGTGCTAGAGGGCCCGGGGGCGGACGGCAGCCCCAGCATTTT. Its translation: CSARGPGGGRQPQHF.

This clonotype was counted ten times or more. This chain links TRBV4-2 with TRBJ1-2, with D perhaps TRBD1 (6 bases). Trimming removed 4 bases at V and 5 bases at J, with 11 bases between. Per the germline V gene, CDR1 is LGHNA and CDR2 is YNFKEQ. The CDR3 runs to 13 residues. This CDR3 is CASSRTATYGYTF. CDR3 DNA sequence: TGTGCCAGCAGCCGGACAGCTACTTATGGCTACACCTTC.

This clonotype was seen repeatedly, ten times or more. V is TRBV20-1 and J is TRBJ1-6, with D hard to call. The germline V gene encodes CDR1 DFQATT and CDR2 SNEGSKA (reference sequence). CDR3 length: 12 residues. With 3 bases removed from V and 6 bases from J, the gap between germline ends came to 6 bases. CDR3 sequence reads: CSARTSNSPLHF. DNA for the CDR3: TGCAGTGCTAGGACAAGTAATTCACCCCTCCACTTT.

Remarks on this clonotype: The germline gene is not matched at one end of the junction; a read error may be the cause. This sequence joins TRBV5-6 and TRBJ2-7; no firm D call. Germline CDR1 and CDR2: SGHDT and YYEEEE. The CDR3 length is 14 residues. The CDR3 coding sequence is TGTGCCAGCAGCGACCGTAGGGCTTCCTGCGAGCAGTACTTC. Protein product: CASSDRRASCEQYF. The full variable domain, its missing parts supplied by reference TRBV5-6 and TRBJ2-7, is DAGVTQSPTHLIKTRGQQVTLRCSPKSGHDTVSWYQQALGQGPQFIFQYYEEEERQRGNFPDRFSGHQFPNYSSELNVNALLLGDSALYLCASSDRRASCEQYFGPGTRLTVT.

A few counts support this clonotype. The chain joins TRBV19 to TRBJ1-1; TRBD1 might be the D (5 bases). V was clipped by 4 bases and J by 5 bases, with 11 bases between them. The CDR3 length is 13 residues. Germline values: CDR1 LNHDA, CDR2 SQIVND (reference sequence). Written as DNA, the CDR3 is TGTGCCAGTAGTAGGCAAAGGGGAACTGAAGCTTTCTTT. It encodes CASSRQRGTEAFF.

As for this clonotype: A read error may be the cause here, since a much bigger clone is one base away. The rearrangement uses TRBV19 and TRBJ2-1; 13 bases fit TRBD2. The CDR3 is 18 residues long. Trimming removed 7 bases from V and 6 bases from J; junction bases left unmatched: 15. Germline V CDR1 and CDR2: LNHDA, SQIVND (reference sequence). CDR3 nucleotide sequence: TGTGCCAGTAAGGAGAGGACTAGCGGGAGAAGAGGCTCCAATGAGCAGTTCTTC. Translated: CASKERTSGRRGSNEQFF.

The chain carries TRBV12-3 or TRBV12-4 and TRBJ2-5, with 12 bases lining up with TRBD1. J lost 4 bases, V lost 6 bases, and 6 bases had no gene match. The CDR3 has 15 amino acids. CDR3 coding DNA: TGTGCCAGCAGGCGGGACAGGGGGCCGGGAGAGACCCAGTACTTC. Translated, it gives CASRRDRGPGETQYF.

The V call is TRBV25-1, the J call TRBJ1-4, with D possibly matching TRBD1 (5 bases). Trimming took 5 bases from V and 14 from J, leaving 18 bases between them. The CDR3 is made up of 13 amino acids. Germline CDR1 reads MGHDK; CDR2 reads SYGVNS. CDR3 sequence reads: CASSTGLSGKLFF. DNA of the CDR3: TGTGCCAGCAGTACGGGGCTTAGTGGAAAGCTGTTTTTT.

This clonotype was detected many times. V and J are TRBV9 and TRBJ2-7; 9 bases agree with TRBD1. V dropped 2 bases and J dropped 3; count of bases not matched to a gene: 0. This CDR3 is built from 13 residues. Looked up from germline, CDR1 is SGDLS and CDR2 is YYNGEE. CDR3 residues: CASSVTGGYEQYF. In DNA form, the CDR3 reads TGTGCCAGCAGCGTGACAGGGGGCTACGAGCAGTACTTC.

This clonotype was seen more than once but under ten times. A read error is possible here, since a much larger clone lies one base away. CDR3 protein: CASSFTSGIGTGELFF. CDR3 bases: TGTGCCAGCAGTTTCACTAGCGGGATCGGCACCGGGGAGCTGTTTTTT. The chain couples TRBV12-3 or TRBV12-4 to TRBJ2-2; 10 bases fit TRBD2. The CDR3 sequence is 16 residues long. The V and J ends lost 3 bases and 4 bases, in that order; junction bases with no gene match: 5.

With respect to this clonotype: The limits of the CDR3 on the DNA are not certain, so only TCRdb's listed CDR3 is given. The rearrangement joins TRBV7-2 to TRBJ2-2; the table assigns TRBD1, which was not confirmed against the DNA. The CDR3 contains 23 residues when both ends are counted. Germline CDR1 and CDR2: SGHTA and FQGNSA. The CDR3 sequence: CASSSRQGRYEQYFGPGTGELFF.

In its sample, this clonotype was seen many times. CDR3 nucleotides: TGCAGTGCTAGGACAGGGGATGGGGGAAACACCATATATTTT. The encoded protein is CSARTGDGGNTIYF. The V gene is TRBV20-1, the J gene TRBJ1-3; TRBD1 matches at 8 bases. Trimming at V came to 3 bases and at J to 4 bases, leaving 5 bases not matched to a gene. Germline V lookup: CDR1 DFQATT, CDR2 SNEGSKA (reference sequence). The CDR3 is made up of 14 amino acids.

In its sample, this clonotype was seen many times. The chain recombines TRBV20-1 with TRBJ2-7, with a possible D match to TRBD2 (6 bases). There are 13 residues in the CDR3. V lost 1 base and J lost 7, with 14 bases in between. Germline values: CDR1 DFQATT, CDR2 SNEGSKA (reference sequence). This CDR3 is CSARVSGVREQYF. The CDR3 region has the DNA TGCAGTGCTAGAGTATCGGGAGTGAGGGAGCAGTACTTC.

As for this clonotype: One base away lies a much larger clone, so this may be a sequencing read error. This rearrangement joins TRBV5-8 to TRBJ2-1; the match to TRBD2 covers 7 bases. Unmatched junction bases numbered 7, after V lost 3 bases and J lost 4 bases. The length of the CDR3 is 15 residues. In germline, CDR1 is SGHTS, CDR2 YDEGEE. This chain's CDR3 is CASSSTSARYNEQFF. The CDR3 DNA is TGTGCCAGCAGCTCAACTAGCGCGAGGTACAATGAGCAGTTCTTC.

This clonotype was detected many times. The chain recombines TRBV6-1 with TRBJ1-2; D uncertain. CDR1 and CDR2 from the germline V gene are MNHNS and SASEGT. The ends were cut back, 3 bases at V and 0 bases at J, with 5 bases in the middle. This CDR3 has 13 amino acids. Written as DNA, the CDR3 is TGTGCCAGCAGTGAGGGAGCTAACTATGGCTACACCTTC. This gives the protein CASSEGANYGYTF.

This clonotype was counted at least ten times. The rearrangement links TRBV12-3 or TRBV12-4 to TRBJ1-4; D may be TRBD1 (6 bases). The V end lost 7 bases, the J end lost 8 bases, and 17 bases lay between the germline ends. This CDR3 has 14 amino acids. CDR3 DNA sequence: TGTGCCAGCACTTCCGGGACAATGGGGGAAAAACTGTTTTTT. It yields the protein CASTSGTMGEKLFF.

This clonotype was detected many times. The chain has TRBV20-1 and TRBJ2-3; D unresolved. CDR3 size: 13 residues. The V gene lost 0 bases and the J gene lost 5 bases, with 9 bases spanning the gap. In germline, CDR1 is DFQATT, CDR2 SNEGSKA (reference sequence). CDR3 amino acids: CSARDFVVDTQYF. CDR3 in DNA: TGCAGTGCTAGAGATTTTGTAGTAGATACGCAGTATTTT.

Notes on this clonotype: At one end, the junction sequence differs from germline, possibly due to a read error. The chain links TRBV20-1 to TRBJ2-5; D tentatively fits TRBD1 or TRBD2 (6 bases each). Germline V gives CDR1 DFQATT, CDR2 SNEGSKA (reference sequence). CDR3 size: 15 residues. The CDR3 here is CSARDSRGSEGTRYF. In DNA, the CDR3 is TGCAGTGCTAGAGATTCTAGGGGGTCGGAGGGGACCCGGTACTTC.

This clonotype was observed a handful of times. A much larger clone lies one base from this, so it may be a read error. J is TRBJ2-3 and V is TRBV25-1; D might be TRBD1 or TRBD2, each matching 5 bases. The V and J ends lost 4 bases and 2 bases respectively, with 13 bases between them. CDR3 length equals 15 residues. The germline CDR1 and CDR2 sequences are MGHDK and SYGVNS. The CDR3 nucleotides read TGTGCCAGCAGTGCCTGGGACGGGGACACAGATACGCAGTATTTT. Translation gives CASSAWDGDTDTQYF.

This clonotype was observed many times. V is TRBV9 and J is TRBJ2-5; 12 bases fit TRBD2. J was trimmed by 4 bases and V by 0 bases; bases with no gene match: 7. This CDR3 contains 17 residues. Germline CDR1 and CDR2: SGDLS and YYNGEE. The CDR3 loop reads CASSVETSGSGRETQYF. The CDR3 nucleotides are TGTGCCAGCAGCGTAGAGACTAGCGGGAGTGGTCGAGAGACCCAGTACTTC.

This clonotype was seen ten or more times. This chain links TRBV4-3 with TRBJ1-6, with a weak D call TRBD1 (5 bases). V lost 0 bases and J lost 6, with 12 bases in between. Germline V gene sequence: CDR1 LGHNA, CDR2 YSLEER. The CDR3 loop spans 16 amino acids. CDR3 in amino acids: CASSQEPRVGNSPLHF. As DNA, the CDR3 is TGCGCCAGCAGCCAAGAGCCCAGGGTGGGTAATTCACCCCTCCACTTT.

On this clonotype: A junction end diverges from the germline sequence, so it may reflect a read error. The chain uses TRBV20-1 and TRBJ1-2; D unresolved. The CDR3 runs 13 residues. Germline V gene lookup returns CDR1 DFQATT and CDR2 SNEGSKA (reference sequence). The CDR3 DNA reads TGCAGTGCTACACAAGGGTTTAGCTATGCCTACACCTTC. It yields the protein CSATQGFSYAYTF.

The rearrangement uses TRBV15 and TRBJ1-3; D is uncertain. The CDR3 runs 13 residues. Looked up from germline, CDR1 is LNHNV and CDR2 is YYDKDF (reference sequence). Between the trimmed V and J ends, which lost 0 bases and 16 bases, there was a span of 16 bases. The chain's CDR3 is CATSRERDTDTYF. CDR3 nucleotide sequence: TGTGCCACCAGCAGAGAGCGGGATACAGATACGTATTTT.

Worth noting for this clonotype: Without the conserved terminal phenylalanine or tryptophan, this CDR3 likely stems from a read error. The gene calls are TRBV29-1 and TRBJ2-3; D gene unclear. Trimming pared 5 bases from V and 10 bases from J, leaving 19 bases between. Per germline, CDR1 SQVTM and CDR2 ANQGSEA. The CDR3 totals 13 residues. The CDR3 reads CSVSTSVGGPQYL. CDR3 coding DNA: TGCAGCGTTTCGACCTCGGTTGGTGGGCCGCAGTATCTT.